This TCR beta chain was retrieved from a study of cytomegalovirus exposure and HLA in healthy donors. Study-level background: Roughly 80% of more than 300 genotyped donors fell in the Caucasian-associated ancestry cluster. Study findings and constraints: An apparent linkage of common viral pathogens to several of the most significant clusters emerged in a later analysis. Among TCR sequences, most were rare, though some public TCRs appeared in many donors. A later analysis reportedly identified an Asian-associated ancestry cluster as carrying fewer N-insertions than the approximately 670-donor mean.

A note on this clone: Antigen unknown.

Trimming left V 3 bases short and J 6 bases short, with 9 bases between. Germline V lookup: CDR1 MDHEN, CDR2 SYDVKM. The CDR3 loop spans 12 amino acids. 13 Jbeta primers and 60 Vbeta primers were used for the PCR. This table comes from immunoSEQ multiplex PCR, and its TCRdb copy is limited to in-frame clones, with some not included. Of around 94,000 clones in the sample, approximately 79% were seen once. The receptor's source is a woman aged 55 to 70 in good health and CMV-seropositive. The specimen was PBMCs. The chain carries TRBV28 and TRBJ2-7; a weak D match, TRBD1 (5 bases). In DNA, the CDR3 is TGTGCCAGCAGTTTGGGGCCCTCCGAGCAGTACTTC. It is translated as CASSLGPSEQYF.